The 18 T cell receptor beta chains below were found in one sample sequenced in a study of patients and donors after allogeneic stem cell transplantation. TCRdb used MiXCR to reprocess the RT-PCR reads, holding one entry per CDR3 protein. Of 400,000 to 500,000 distinct CDR3 sequences listed, 16% are singletons. Sequencing was done on a sample of blood, either unsorted or a sorted T cell fraction (not recorded which). These receptors were collected from a human donor who was either an allogeneic HSCT recipient or a stem cell or donor lymphocyte infusion donor (not recorded which). It is not recorded whose cells these are; they may come from a transplant donor.

In this sample, this clonotype turned up a few times. The J gene is TRBJ2-5, the V gene TRBV2; D is perhaps TRBD1 (6 bases). V was cut by 7 bases and J by 5 bases, with 14 bases left in between. Germline assignment: CDR1 SNHLY and CDR2 FYNNEI. This CDR3 is built from 13 residues. CDR3 residues: CASTPGVMETQYF. The CDR3 DNA is TGTGCCAGCACACCAGGGGTTATGGAGACCCAGTACTTC.

CDR3: CAISEWKGGTEAFF. In DNA, the CDR3 is TGTGCCATCAGTGAGTGGAAAGGAGGCACTGAAGCTTTCTTT. The J gene is TRBJ1-1, the V gene TRBV10-3, with D hard to call. The germline V gene encodes CDR1 ENHRY and CDR2 SYGVKD. This CDR3 region has 14 residues. Between the trimmed V and J ends, which lost 1 base and 4 bases, there was a span of 10 bases.

The chain joins TRBV24-1 to TRBJ2-5; TRBD1 agrees at 9 bases. The germline V gene has CDR1 KGHDR and CDR2 SFDVKD. The length of the CDR3 is 16 residues. Trimming cost V 0 bases and J 4 bases; bases outside gene matches: 5. The CDR3, as DNA: TGTGCCACCAGTGATTTGGACAGGGGGTTAGGAGAGACCCAGTACTTC. This codes for CATSDLDRGLGETQYF.

CDR3 protein: CASRGTNYGYTF. CDR3 sequence (DNA): TGCGCCAGCAGAGGTACCAACTATGGCTACACCTTC. This rearrangement joins TRBV5-1 to TRBJ1-2; D uncertain. Trimming cost V 5 bases and J 2 bases, with 7 bases left between them. This CDR3 is built from 12 residues. From germline, CDR1 is SGHRS and CDR2 YFSETQ.

The chain has TRBV9 and TRBJ2-5; TRBD2 agrees at 9 bases. V was pared by 0 bases and J by 4 bases, with 1 base of the junction left unmatched. CDR3 size: 14 residues. Per germline, CDR1 SGDLS and CDR2 YYNGEE. The CDR3 loop is CASSVVAGVETQYF. The CDR3 DNA reads TGTGCCAGCAGCGTAGTAGCGGGAGTAGAGACCCAGTACTTC.

This chain connects TRBV7-9 to TRBJ2-7; unclear D gene. The germline V and J ends were trimmed by 3 bases and 10 bases, with 13 bases remaining between them. The CDR3 spans 12 residues. Per germline, CDR1 SEHNR and CDR2 FQNEAQ (reference sequence). The CDR3 sequence: CASSFKGSGQYF. The CDR3 coding sequence is TGTGCCAGCAGCTTCAAAGGTTCGGGCCAGTACTTC.

The table lists this clonotype with a few counts. This sequence joins TRBV12-3 or TRBV12-4 and TRBJ1-5; TRBD1 matches 10 bases. The CDR3 runs 16 residues. Trimming removed 8 bases from V and 6 bases from J; junction bases left unmatched: 13. CDR3 nucleotides: TGTGCCAGCCGGCGGGGTAAAGGACAGGGGGTTCAGCCCCAGCATTTT. This codes for CASRRGKGQGVQPQHF.

The chain uses TRBV6-2 or TRBV6-3 and TRBJ2-1; 12 bases are a match to TRBD1. Germline values: CDR1 MNHEY, CDR2 SVGEGT. The CDR3 has 15 residues. With V trimmed by 8 bases and J by 7 bases, 9 bases remained unmatched. DNA of the CDR3: TGTGCCAGCCGGACGCCGGGACAGGGGGCGAATGAGCAGTTCTTC. Its protein product is CASRTPGQGANEQFF.

The table lists this clonotype with a few counts. The chain links TRBV6-1 to TRBJ2-2, with TRBD1 identical over 8 bases. J was trimmed by 3 bases and V by 7 bases; bases with no gene match: 4. Per the germline V gene, CDR1 is MNHNS and CDR2 is SASEGT. The CDR3 covers 14 residues. The CDR3 loop is CASIPTGDTGELFF. The CDR3 DNA reads as TGTGCCAGCATACCGACAGGGGACACCGGGGAGCTGTTTTTT.

The chain has TRBV2 and TRBJ2-7; tentative D call: TRBD1 (5 bases). CDR1 and CDR2 from the germline V gene are SNHLY and FYNNEI. The CDR3 is 15 residues long. With 7 bases removed from V and 0 bases from J, the gap between germline ends came to 16 bases. The CDR3 DNA follows: TGTGCCAGCAAAATGGACCTCGACAGCTCCTACGAGCAGTACTTC. The encoded protein is CASKMDLDSSYEQYF.

This clonotype occurred many times. The chain employs TRBV5-1 and TRBJ1-1; no definite D call. V was clipped by 2 bases and J by 1 base, with 12 bases between them. CDR1 and CDR2 (germline): SGHRS, YFSETQ. The CDR3 is made up of 15 amino acids. CDR3 in amino acids: CASSFMGEGNTEAFF. CDR3 nucleotide sequence: TGCGCCAGCAGCTTTATGGGAGAGGGGAACACTGAAGCTTTCTTT. Combining the CDR3 with reference TRBV5-1 and TRBJ1-1 gives the whole variable domain KAGVTQTPRYLIKTRGQQVTLSCSPISGHRSVSWYQQTPGQGLQFLFEYFSETQRNKGNFPGRFSGRQFSNSRSEMNVSTLELGDSALYLCASSFMGEGNTEAFFGQGTRLTVV.

Ten or more counts support this clonotype. V usage is TRBV21-1 and J usage is TRBJ2-1; the tabulated D call, TRBD1, remains unverified against the DNA. TRBV21-1 is tagged as a pseudogene. This CDR3 is 12 amino acids long. The CDR3 protein is CATPGRANEQFF. Here the CDR3 DNA reads TGTGCCACCCCCGGACGGGCCAATGAGCAGTTCTTC.

V and J are TRBV5-6 and TRBJ1-2; D is unclear. The germline gives CDR1 SGHDT, CDR2 YYEEEE. Trimming removed 1 base at V and 8 bases at J, with 9 bases between. The CDR3 is 12 amino acids. CDR3 sequence reads: CASSLKDGGYTF. The CDR3 DNA follows: TGTGCCAGCAGCTTGAAGGATGGAGGCTACACCTTC.

The table lists this clonotype with a few counts. V usage is TRBV5-1 and J usage is TRBJ2-7, with 9 bases identical to TRBD2. The V gene's germline CDR1 is SGHRS and CDR2 YFSETQ. The CDR3 is 15 amino acids. J gave up 0 bases and V 7 bases, and 8 bases lay outside the gene matches. The CDR3 DNA reads as TGCGCCAGCGGTATAGCGGGGGCACACTCCTACGAGCAGTACTTC. It translates to CASGIAGAHSYEQYF.

This clonotype has just a few counts. CDR3 loop: CASSQVRDFRLNNEQFF. The CDR3 coding sequence is TGCGCCAGCAGCCAAGTGCGGGACTTCAGACTCAACAATGAGCAGTTCTTC. J is TRBJ2-1 and V is TRBV4-1, with TRBD2 as a possible D gene (6 bases). The germline V gene has CDR1 MGHRA and CDR2 YSYEKL. Trimming removed 1 base at V and 5 bases at J, with 18 bases between. The CDR3 sequence is 17 residues long.

In this sample, this clonotype turned up a few times. The chain links TRBV7-9 to TRBJ1-2; the match to TRBD1 covers 7 bases. The germline V gene encodes CDR1 SEHNR and CDR2 FQNEAQ (reference sequence). V lost 2 bases and J lost 4; bases outside the gene matches: 7. There are 15 residues in the CDR3. Here the CDR3 DNA reads TGTGCCAGCAGCTTACAGAGGGGGCTGCCCTATGGCTACACCTTC. This translates into CASSLQRGLPYGYTF. Drawing the rest from reference TRBV7-9 and TRBJ1-2, the complete variable domain is DTGVSQNPRHKITKRGQNVTFRCDPISEHNRLYWYRQTLGQGPEFLTYFQNEAQLEKSRLLSDRFSAERPKGSFSTLEIQRTEQGDSAMYLCASSLQRGLPYGYTFGSGTRLTVV.

This clonotype was recorded at least ten times. The chain combines TRBV7-8 with TRBJ2-7; tentatively, D is TRBD1 or TRBD2 (6 bases each). Between the trimmed V and J ends, which lost 4 bases and 4 bases, there was a span of 17 bases. The CDR3 contains 15 residues. CDR1 SGHVS and CDR2 FQNEAQ come from the germline V gene. CDR3 sequence: CASSWRDKKLYEQYF. Here the CDR3 DNA reads TGTGCCAGCAGCTGGAGGGACAAAAAACTTTACGAGCAGTACTTC.

Here the CDR3 DNA reads TGCAGTGCCGCCGACAGGACGAACACTGAAGCTTTCTTT. Amino acid sequence: CSAADRTNTEAFF. The chain has TRBV20-1 and TRBJ1-1, with D tentatively TRBD1 (6 bases). The CDR3 consists of 13 residues. Germline V gene sequence: CDR1 DFQATT, CDR2 SNEGSKA (reference sequence). V gave up 6 bases and J gave up 1 base, with 12 bases separating them.